The 12 T cell receptor beta chains listed next were all sequenced from one sample in a study of blood T cell repertoires in COVID-19. Here immunoSEQ multiplex PCR was the method, and the copy in TCRdb shows in-frame clones only, minus some. Of a few hundred thousand clones listed, around 87% are singletons. What was sequenced was PBMCs or T cells enriched from blood (not recorded which). The receptors shown here come from a young man who had recovered from COVID-19.

This sequence joins TRBV6-6 and TRBJ1-5; TRBD1 is a possible D gene (6 bases). V was cut by 5 bases and J by 1 base, with 21 bases left in between. The germline V gene encodes CDR1 MNHNY and CDR2 SVGAGI (reference sequence). This CDR3 contains 18 residues. CDR3 DNA: TGTGCCAGCAGTCTCTCGGGTTGGGGGCTGGACAGCAATCAGCCCCAGCATTTT. It specifies CASSLSGWGLDSNQPQHF.

The V call is TRBV10-2, the J call TRBJ2-7; 7 nucleotides line up with TRBD1. CDR3 size: 12 residues. CDR1 is WSHSY and CDR2 is SAAADI in the germline V gene. Trimming at V came to 6 bases and at J to 5 bases, leaving 4 bases not matched to a gene. CDR3: CASSQGVHEQYF. The CDR3 nucleotides are TGCGCCAGCAGCCAGGGGGTCCACGAGCAGTACTTC.

As regards this clone: Other DNA sequences in the same sample also yield this CDR3. The genes are TRBV30 and TRBJ1-1; D gene ambiguous. This CDR3 spans 13 amino acids. CDR1 is GTSNPN and CDR2 is SVGIG in the germline V gene (reference sequence). V was cut by 1 base and J by 0 bases, with 6 bases left in between. CDR3 nucleotides: TGTGCCTGGAGTGGGCAGATGAACACTGAAGCTTTCTTT. This codes for CAWSGQMNTEAFF. The variable domain in full, with the rest retrieved from reference TRBV30 and TRBJ1-1, is SQTIHQWPATLVQPVGSPLSLECTVEGTSNPNLYWYRQAAGRGLQLLFYSVGIGQISSEVPQNLSASRPQDRQFILSSKKLLLSDSGFYLCAWSGQMNTEAFFGQGTRLTVV.

The rearrangement uses TRBV5-1 and TRBJ2-2; D is uncertain. This CDR3 is built from 14 residues. Trimming left V 4 bases short and J 4 bases short, with 11 bases between. Germline-derived CDR1 and CDR2 are SGHRS and YFSETQ. CDR3 region: CASSPSMSTGELFF. The CDR3 coding sequence is TGCGCCAGCAGCCCGAGCATGTCCACCGGGGAGCTGTTTTTT.

The CDR3 here is CASSAGTVNNEQFF. Written as DNA, the CDR3 is TGTGCCAGCAGCGCCGGGACAGTAAACAATGAGCAGTTCTTC. The chain joins TRBV9 to TRBJ2-1; the match to TRBD1 covers 7 bases. The ends lost 3 bases at V and 5 bases at J; junction bases unmatched: 5. Germline CDR1 is SGDLS and CDR2 is YYNGEE. CDR3 length equals 14 residues.

This clone has just one count. V and J are TRBV11-2 and TRBJ1-4; D perhaps matches TRBD1 (6 bases). CDR3 length equals 15 residues. Trimming stripped 3 bases from V and 1 base from J, with 9 bases between. The V gene's germline CDR1 is SGHAT and CDR2 FQNNGV. The CDR3 sequence is CASSLADRTNEKLFF. CDR3 nucleotide sequence: TGTGCCAGCAGCTTGGCGGACAGAACTAATGAAAAACTGTTTTTT.

The chain has TRBV6-1 and TRBJ1-2, with D unresolved. Between the trimmed V and J ends, which lost 3 bases and 8 bases, there was a span of 10 bases. The CDR3 consists of 12 residues. Germline V gene sequence: CDR1 MNHNS, CDR2 SASEGT. The CDR3 reads CASSDYRSGYTF. In DNA form, the CDR3 reads TGTGCCAGCAGTGATTATCGAAGCGGCTACACCTTC.

CDR3 sequence reads: CASSLAGGRETQYF. In DNA form, the CDR3 reads TGTGCCAGCAGCCTAGCGGGGGGTCGGGAGACCCAGTACTTC. The rearrangement joins TRBV6-5 to TRBJ2-5; 11 bases align to TRBD2. The germline gives CDR1 MNHEY, CDR2 SVGAGI. The CDR3 loop spans 14 amino acids. V trimming: 6 bases; J trimming: 5 bases; junction bases outside the gene matches: 5.

The chain has TRBV6-5 and TRBJ1-3; weak D call: TRBD1 (6 bases). V lost 7 bases and J 0 bases, leaving 10 bases between the germline ends. The CDR3 totals 14 residues. Germline V gene data show CDR1 as MNHEY and CDR2 as SVGAGI. The CDR3 region has the DNA TGTGCCAGCACGAGGGACAACTCTGGAAACACCATATATTTT. This sequence encodes CASTRDNSGNTIYF.

V gene TRBV19 combines with J gene TRBJ1-6, with D perhaps matching TRBD1 (5 bases). V lost 8 bases to trimming and J lost 3 bases, with 8 bases between them. CDR3 length equals 13 residues. Germline loops: CDR1 LNHDA, CDR2 SQIVND (reference sequence). Written as DNA, the CDR3 is TGTGCCAGTGCACAGGACTATAATTCACCCCTCCACTTT. This translates into CASAQDYNSPLHF.

The gene calls are TRBV6-2 or TRBV6-3 and TRBJ2-1, with 7 nucleotides matching TRBD2. V trimming: 5 bases; J trimming: 4 bases; junction bases outside the gene matches: 5. The germline V gene has CDR1 MNHEY and CDR2 SVGEGT. The CDR3 totals 14 residues. Here the CDR3 DNA reads TGTGCCAGCAGTCGAAGCGGGGCGTACAATGAGCAGTTCTTC. Translation: CASSRSGAYNEQFF.

The V call is TRBV23-1, the J call TRBJ1-2; D might be TRBD1 (6 bases). TRBV23-1 is reported as an ORF; its role is uncertain. This CDR3 has 14 residues. V dropped 4 bases and J dropped 2 bases, with 11 bases sitting between them. The CDR3 spells CASSPTGLNYGYTF. The CDR3 coding sequence is TGCGCCAGCAGTCCGACAGGCCTAAACTATGGCTACACCTTC.